These T cell receptor beta chains were read from a single sample in a study of cytomegalovirus exposure and HLA in healthy donors. The method was immunoSEQ multiplex PCR; TCRdb's version includes in-frame clones alone and lacks a portion of them. The sample contains about 110,000 clones, over 75% of which appear only once. Specimen: PBMCs. These receptor sequences come from a woman under 30 in good health and CMV-seronegative. Both conserved end residues are part of each CDR3. The order of the fields is clone size, D gene, V gene, J gene, CDR3 length, CDR3 protein, CDR3 DNA. D genes are given only for firm matches. Only part of the rows carry a size: once, few, many, or a class if the clone is expanded.

NA	TRBD1	TRBV19	TRBJ2-7	14	CASSISQGAYEQYF	TGTGCCAGTAGTATTTCCCAGGGGGCATACGAGCAGTACTTC
NA	TRBD1	TRBV7-6	TRBJ1-2	12	CASGQGAHGYTF	TGTGCCAGCGGACAGGGAGCGCATGGCTACACCTTC
few	TRBD1	TRBV12-5	TRBJ1-2	14	CASGWDRGLDGYTF	TGTGCTAGTGGTTGGGACAGGGGGCTAGATGGCTACACCTTC
NA	TRBD1	TRBV28	TRBJ2-7	15	CASSLLGTGGYEQYF	TGTGCCAGCAGTTTACTGGGGACAGGGGGATACGAGCAGTACTTC
NA	NA	TRBV2	TRBJ1-4	14	CASSDGGEDEKLFF	TGTGCCAGCAGTGATGGGGGGGAAGATGAAAAACTGTTTTTT
NA	NA	TRBV6-6	TRBJ1-2	12	CATYTGPEGYTF	TGTGCCACCTATACAGGGCCAGAAGGCTACACCTTC
NA	NA	TRBV6-5	TRBJ2-4	16	CASSYSQGPSKNIQYF	TGTGCCAGCAGTTACTCGCAGGGGCCTTCCAAAAACATTCAGTACTTC
once	TRBD1	TRBV9	TRBJ1-4	14	CASSEDRVGEKLFF	TGTGCCAGCAGCGAGGACAGGGTTGGCGAAAAACTGTTTTTT
once	NA	TRBV5-1	TRBJ2-5	12	CASSFREETQYF	TGCGCCAGCAGCTTCAGGGAAGAGACCCAGTACTTC
NA	TRBD1	TRBV2	TRBJ2-5	16	CASTKRGGTGSETQYF	TGTGCCAGCACTAAACGGGGTGGGACAGGGTCGGAGACCCAGTACTTC
few	TRBD1	TRBV6-1	TRBJ2-7	13	CAALQGAMYEQYF	TGTGCAGCCCTACAGGGGGCAATGTACGAGCAGTACTTC
NA	NA	TRBV4-2	TRBJ2-2	22	CASSQDWGWKVNLLANTGELFF	TGTGCCAGCAGCCAAGATTGGGGCTGGAAGGTTAACTTACTCGCGAACACCGGGGAGCTGTTTTTT
NA	NA	TRBV13	TRBJ2-7	13	CASSLVSRDEQYF	TGTGCCAGCAGCTTAGTATCTCGGGACGAGCAGTACTTC
NA	NA	TRBV7-9	TRBJ1-4	13	CASSLQQAEKLFF	TGTGCCAGCAGCTTACAGCAGGCTGAAAAACTGTTTTTT
NA	NA	TRBV9	TRBJ1-2	15	CASSVVSTSPGGYTF	TGTGCCAGCAGCGTAGTGTCGACTTCTCCTGGGGGCTACACCTTC
NA	TRBD1	TRBV19	TRBJ2-7	16	CASSILPGQGGDEQYF	TGTGCCAGTAGTATCCTGCCGGGACAGGGGGGCGACGAGCAGTACTTC
NA	TRBD1	TRBV27	TRBJ2-7	14	CASSSRGQGYEQYF	TGTGCCAGCAGTTCTAGGGGACAGGGCTACGAGCAGTACTTC
once	TRBD2	TRBV2	TRBJ2-7	16	CASSASRLAASYEQYF	TGTGCCAGCAGCGCCTCCAGACTAGCGGCCTCCTACGAGCAGTACTTC
NA	NA	TRBV2	TRBJ2-6	14	CARNPISGANVLTF	TGTGCCAGAAATCCCATCTCTGGGGCCAACGTCCTGACTTTC
NA	NA	TRBV30	TRBJ2-3	16	CAWLVSTGTWSDTQYF	TGTGCCTGGTTGGTTTCGACAGGTACATGGTCAGATACGCAGTATTTT
NA	NA	TRBV6-1	TRBJ1-5	15	CASLGPGAPNQPQHF	TGTGCCTCATTGGGCCCAGGGGCCCCGAATCAGCCCCAGCATTTT
NA	NA	TRBV6-5	TRBJ1-1	14	CASTKGGLSTEAFF	TGTGCCAGCACCAAAGGGGGTCTTAGCACTGAAGCTTTCTTT
once	TRBD1	TRBV5-1	TRBJ1-5	15	CASSSGTGGNQPQHF	TGCGCCAGCAGCTCCGGGACAGGGGGCAATCAGCCCCAGCATTTT
NA	NA	TRBV12-5	TRBJ2-7	14	CASGLGDSYYEQYF	TGTGCTAGTGGTTTGGGCGACTCTTACTACGAGCAGTACTTC
NA	TRBD1	TRBV5-1	TRBJ1-1	15	CASSWDRDGYTEAFF	TGCGCCAGCAGCTGGGACAGGGATGGGTACACTGAAGCTTTCTTT
NA	NA	TRBV13	TRBJ2-7	14	CASSFGQSSYEQYF	TGTGCCAGCAGCTTCGGACAGAGCTCCTACGAGCAGTACTTC
NA	TRBD1	TRBV27	TRBJ2-2	14	CASSLQGATGELFF	TGTGCCAGCAGTTTACAGGGGGCCACCGGGGAGCTGTTTTTT
NA	TRBD1	TRBV5-5	TRBJ1-2	17	CASSLTGTGGGNYGYTF	TGTGCCAGCAGCTTGACGGGGACAGGGGGCGGCAACTATGGCTACACCTTC
NA	TRBD2	TRBV5-4	TRBJ2-7	16	CASSLVMRGGAYEQYF	TGTGCCAGCAGCTTGGTTATGCGCGGGGGGGCCTACGAGCAGTACTTC
NA	NA	TRBV7-9	TRBJ1-2	16	CASSSYRGQPNYGYTF	TGTGCCAGCAGCTCATACCGCGGACAGCCTAACTATGGCTACACCTTC
NA	TRBD1	TRBV11-2	TRBJ2-7	16	CASSSKTGLSSYEQYF	TGTGCCAGCAGCTCAAAGACAGGGCTTAGCTCCTACGAGCAGTACTTC
NA	NA	TRBV7-9	TRBJ1-2	15	CASSRSGQFIYGYTF	TGTGCCAGCAGCCGAAGCGGACAGTTTATATATGGCTACACCTTC
once	NA	TRBV30	TRBJ1-1	13	CAWSVEGGTEAFF	TGTGCCTGGAGTGTAGAAGGCGGCACTGAAGCTTTCTTT
NA	NA	TRBV15	TRBJ2-2	16	CATSRPTALNTGELFF	TGTGCCACCAGCAGACCGACAGCCTTGAACACTGGGGAGCTGTTTTTT
NA	NA	TRBV19	TRBJ1-2	10	CARGGLGYTF	TGTGCCAGGGGGGGACTTGGCTACACCTTC
NA	NA	TRBV2	TRBJ1-2	13	CASGRELGLGYTF	TGTGCCAGCGGCCGGGAGTTGGGACTTGGCTACACCTTC
NA	NA	TRBV2	TRBJ2-7	14	CASSESAGAYEQYF	TGTGCCAGCAGTGAATCCGCAGGGGCTTACGAGCAGTACTTC
few	NA	TRBV5-1	TRBJ1-1	12	CASSLNTVEAFF	TGCGCCAGCAGCTTGAATACAGTTGAAGCTTTCTTT
NA	TRBD1	TRBV19	TRBJ2-7	14	CASSPTGGRSEQYF	TGTGCCAGTAGTCCGACAGGGGGCCGCTCAGAGCAGTACTTC
few	NA	TRBV28	TRBJ1-3	15	CASSFLYLPGNTIYF	TGTGCCAGCAGTTTTCTGTATCTACCTGGAAACACCATATATTTT